One and the same sample provided the 24 T cell receptor beta chains below, sequenced in a study of CD8+CD57+ T cells in acquired aplastic anemia. Researchers used genomic DNA as the template to profile TCR beta VDJ and CDR3. In TCRdb, the reads were re-called with MiXCR into one record per CDR3 protein. The sample shows 450,000 to 600,000 distinct CDR3 sequences, less than 35% of them seen only once. Selection for sequencing was limited to patients who had shown CD8+CD57+ cell expansion by flow cytometry. The sequenced sample consisted of sorted CD4+, CD8+, or CD8+CD57+ T cells (not recorded which) from PBMCs. These receptors originate from a human donor with aplastic anemia.

The chain joins TRBV7-2 to TRBJ2-2, with 8 nucleotides matching TRBD2. The CDR3 sequence is 13 residues long. J lost 8 bases, V lost 4 bases, and 3 bases had no gene match. The germline gives CDR1 SGHTA, CDR2 FQGNSA. The CDR3 sequence: CASSSSSGGELFF. Here the CDR3 DNA reads TGTGCCAGCAGCTCCTCTAGCGGGGGGGAGCTGTTTTTT.

This clonotype has more than one count but fewer than ten. The rearrangement uses TRBV7-2 and TRBJ2-1; weak D call: TRBD2 (5 bases). This CDR3 is 17 amino acids long. V was trimmed by 0 bases and J by 4 bases, leaving 16 bases between them. Germline-derived CDR1 and CDR2 are SGHTA and FQGNSA. CDR3 protein: CASSLARLARRYNEQFF. The CDR3 DNA is TGTGCCAGCAGCTTAGCGCGCCTAGCCAGAAGGTACAATGAGCAGTTCTTC.

The chain uses TRBV10-3 and TRBJ1-2; possible D gene TRBD1, 6 bases. Trimming removed 7 bases at V and 5 bases at J, with 8 bases between. The germline CDR1 and CDR2 sequences are ENHRY and SYGVKD. CDR3 length: 11 residues. The CDR3, as DNA: TGTGCCATCAAAGGGGGGTATGGCTACACCTTC. Amino acid sequence: CAIKGGYGYTF.

This chain uses TRBV20-1 with TRBJ2-7; D not certain. Germline CDR1 is DFQATT and CDR2 is SNEGSKA (reference sequence). V dropped 6 bases and J dropped 1 base, with 13 bases sitting between them. This CDR3 contains 13 residues. CDR3 amino acids: CSAMESQSYEQYF. In DNA, the CDR3 is TGCAGTGCAATGGAGAGTCAGTCCTACGAGCAGTACTTC.

The chain has TRBV6-1 and TRBJ1-5; TRBD1 matches 10 bases. Germline V gene sequence: CDR1 MNHNS, CDR2 SASEGT. The V gene end was trimmed by 5 bases and the J gene end by 5 bases; junction bases not matched to a gene: 9. This CDR3 contains 16 residues. CDR3 protein: CASSITTGGSDQPQHF. CDR3 coding DNA: TGTGCCAGCAGTATCACGACAGGGGGCTCGGATCAGCCCCAGCATTTT.

V and J are TRBV7-2 and TRBJ1-2, with D possibly TRBD1 on 6 matching bases. The germline V and J ends were trimmed by 4 bases and 6 bases, with 15 bases remaining between them. The CDR3 contains 14 residues. Germline V CDR1 and CDR2: SGHTA, FQGNSA. CDR3 coding DNA: TGTGCCAGCAGCTCGGCCACAGGGCTCGATGGCTACACCTTC. It specifies CASSSATGLDGYTF.

The chain couples TRBV5-4 to TRBJ2-3; D is perhaps TRBD1 (5 bases). This CDR3 spans 16 amino acids. Germline V gene sequence: CDR1 SGHNT, CDR2 YYREEE (reference sequence). V lost 2 bases, J lost 0 bases, and 13 bases lay in between. CDR3 loop: CASSLSTDASTDTQYF. DNA of the CDR3: TGTGCCAGCAGCTTATCGACAGACGCTAGCACAGATACGCAGTATTTT.

The chain uses TRBV15 and TRBJ2-7; D is undetermined. V was clipped by 6 bases and J by 4 bases, with 10 bases between them. CDR1 is LNHNV and CDR2 is YYDKDF in the germline V gene (reference sequence). The CDR3 covers 12 residues. The CDR3 loop reads CATRQSRYEQYF. Written as DNA, the CDR3 is TGTGCCACCAGACAGTCCCGGTACGAGCAGTACTTC.

With respect to this clonotype: Germline is not matched at one junction end, which may reflect a read error. The chain couples TRBV6-1 to TRBJ1-6, with TRBD1 as a possible D gene (5 bases). There are 17 residues in the CDR3. CDR1 and CDR2 (germline): MNHNS, SASEGT. CDR3 nucleotide sequence: TGTGCCAGCAGCCGGAAAGGGGACCCAGGGAATAATCCACCCCTCCACTTT. Translation: CASSRKGDPGNNPPLHF.

Ten or more counts support this clonotype. The CDR3 bases are TGTGCCAGTAGTAAACGCGGACAGGTAGAGAATGAGCAGTTCTTC. Its translation: CASSKRGQVENEQFF. This sequence joins TRBV19 and TRBJ2-1; 7 bases match TRBD1. The CDR3 consists of 15 residues. With 4 bases clipped from V and 7 bases from J, the junction kept 10 bases outside the gene matches. CDR1 LNHDA and CDR2 SQIVND come from the germline V gene (reference sequence).

The gene calls are TRBV6-2 or TRBV6-3 and TRBJ2-1; D perhaps matches TRBD2 (6 bases). The V end lost 5 bases, the J end lost 5 bases, and 19 bases lay between the germline ends. Germline V gene data show CDR1 as MNHEY and CDR2 as SVGEGT. The CDR3 length is 16 residues. The CDR3 region has the DNA TGTGCCAGCAGTCACCCGTCCGGGAGTCTACACAATGAGCAGTTCTTC. It encodes CASSHPSGSLHNEQFF.

The rearrangement joins TRBV7-3 to TRBJ2-7; D remains unclear. The closer fit of TRBJ2-1 to the DNA end suggests the J call may be wrong. The CDR3 extends over 14 amino acids. Looked up from germline, CDR1 is SGHTA and CDR2 is FQGTGA. DNA of the CDR3: TGTGCCAGCAGCTTAGGCGGTCTCTCCGATGAGCAGTTCTTC. It codes for CASSLGGLSDEQFF.

V gene TRBV7-9 combines with J gene TRBJ2-1, with 10 bases lining up with TRBD2. Germline trimming cut 4 bases from V and 3 bases from J; bases unmatched to any gene: 9. The CDR3 totals 17 residues. The germline CDR1 and CDR2 sequences are SEHNR and FQNEAQ (reference sequence). CDR3 sequence reads: CASSSNTLAGFYNEQFF. The DNA of the CDR3 is TGTGCCAGCAGCTCCAACACACTAGCGGGGTTCTACAATGAGCAGTTCTTC.

The sample holds one count of this clonotype. The gene calls are TRBV9 and TRBJ2-7; D might be TRBD2 (6 bases). The CDR3 is 15 amino acids. Germline CDR1 is SGDLS and CDR2 is YYNGEE. Trimming took 4 bases from V and 6 from J, leaving 20 bases between them. CDR3 sequence reads: CASSQDRGPGGEQYF. CDR3 sequence (DNA): TGTGCCAGCAGCCAAGATCGGGGCCCCGGGGGCGAGCAGTACTTC.

The table lists this clonotype with many counts. The chain has TRBV4-1 and TRBJ1-2, with D possibly being TRBD1 (5 bases). Trimming removed 4 bases at V and 4 bases at J, with 10 bases between. Germline CDR1 and CDR2: MGHRA and YSYEKL. This CDR3 contains 13 residues. This CDR3 reads CASSRAGTYGYTF. In nucleotides, the CDR3 is TGCGCCAGCAGCCGGGCGGGGACCTATGGCTACACCTTC.

This clonotype was seen at least ten times. This chain uses TRBV25-1 with TRBJ2-1; D not resolved. This CDR3 is built from 13 residues. The germline V gene encodes CDR1 MGHDK and CDR2 SYGVNS. The V gene lost 2 bases and the J gene lost 6 bases, with 8 bases spanning the gap. CDR3 DNA: TGTGCCAGCAGTGAAGCACCCTCCAATGAGCAGTTCTTC. Protein sequence: CASSEAPSNEQFF.

The genes are TRBV6-1 and TRBJ2-7; TRBD1 might be the D (5 bases). V dropped 5 bases and J dropped 1 base, with 12 bases sitting between them. The CDR3 runs 14 residues. Germline CDR1 is MNHNS and CDR2 is SASEGT. DNA of the CDR3: TGTGCCAGCAGTCTGCGACAGATTTCCTACGAGCAGTACTTC. Protein product: CASSLRQISYEQYF.

This chain links TRBV5-6 with TRBJ1-1; 7 nucleotides match TRBD1. V was pared by 6 bases and J by 1 base, with 9 bases of the junction left unmatched. CDR1 and CDR2 from the germline V gene are SGHDT and YYEEEE. This CDR3 is 15 amino acids long. The CDR3 DNA reads as TGTGCCAGCAACACGGGGACAGCCAGGAACACTGAAGCTTTCTTT. Translating it yields CASNTGTARNTEAFF.

This clonotype was seen repeatedly, ten times or more. This rearrangement joins TRBV20-1 to TRBJ2-7; TRBD2 aligns across 11 bases. V gave up 6 bases and J gave up 2 bases; unmatched junction bases: 3. The CDR3 is 13 amino acids. From germline, CDR1 is DFQATT and CDR2 SNEGSKA (reference sequence). The CDR3 DNA sequence: TGCAGTGCAAATAGCGGGAGGGCCTACGAGCAGTACTTC. Protein product: CSANSGRAYEQYF.

This clonotype occurred a few times. A read error is possible here, since a much larger clone lies one base away. The chain has TRBV10-1 and TRBJ2-2, with D perhaps matching TRBD1 (6 bases). Per the germline V gene, CDR1 is WNHNN and CDR2 is SYGVQD (reference sequence). This CDR3 is 15 amino acids long. Trimming stripped 3 bases from V and 3 bases from J, with 11 bases between. The CDR3 DNA is TGCGCCAGCAGTGACGAAGCAGGGGACACCGGGGAGCTGTTTTTT. This codes for CASSDEAGDTGELFF.

This clonotype was seen more than once but under ten times. V usage is TRBV30 and J usage is TRBJ2-7; D gene uncertain. Germline lookup yields CDR1 GTSNPN and CDR2 SVGIG (reference sequence). This CDR3 is 12 amino acids long. Deletions cut 0 bases from V and 2 bases from J, with 5 bases between. Written as DNA, the CDR3 is TGTGCCTGGAGTGTCCAGGCCTACGAGCAGTACTTC. Its protein product is CAWSVQAYEQYF.

V is TRBV6-1 and J is TRBJ2-7; D tentatively fits TRBD1 or TRBD2 (5 bases each). CDR3 length: 16 amino acids. V was pared by 1 base and J by 6 bases, with 19 bases between. Germline V CDR1 and CDR2: MNHNS, SASEGT. CDR3 amino acids: CASSEGEGTGSVEQYF. As DNA, the CDR3 is TGTGCCAGCAGTGAAGGGGAAGGGACGGGGAGCGTCGAGCAGTACTTC.

V is TRBV6-1 and J is TRBJ1-1, with no clear D. Trimming took 5 bases from V and 5 from J, leaving 6 bases between them. The V gene's germline CDR1 is MNHNS and CDR2 SASEGT. This CDR3 is built from 11 residues. In nucleotides, the CDR3 is TGTGCCAGCAGTCTGGAAACTGAAGCTTTCTTT. It translates to CASSLETEAFF.

Many counts were recorded for this clonotype. The rearrangement joins TRBV10-1 to TRBJ1-2, with a tentative D call TRBD1 (5 bases). Germline V CDR1 and CDR2: WNHNN, SYGVQD (reference sequence). CDR3 length: 14 residues. The V and J ends lost 2 bases and 4 bases respectively, with 11 bases between them. CDR3 sequence: CASSERGVGYGYTF. The CDR3 DNA reads as TGCGCCAGCAGTGAGAGGGGCGTAGGCTATGGCTACACCTTC.